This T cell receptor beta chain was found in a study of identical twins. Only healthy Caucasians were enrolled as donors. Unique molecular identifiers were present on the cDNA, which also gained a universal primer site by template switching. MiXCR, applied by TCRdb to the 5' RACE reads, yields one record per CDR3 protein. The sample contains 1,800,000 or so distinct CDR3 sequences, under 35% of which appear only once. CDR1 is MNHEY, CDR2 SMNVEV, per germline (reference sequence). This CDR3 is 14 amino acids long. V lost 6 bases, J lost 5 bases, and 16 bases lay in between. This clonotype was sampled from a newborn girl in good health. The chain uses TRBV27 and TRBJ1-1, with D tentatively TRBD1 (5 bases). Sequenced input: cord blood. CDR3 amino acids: CASSLSGAHTEAFF. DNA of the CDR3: TGTGCCAGCAGCCTATCCGGGGCGCATACTGAAGCTTTCTTT.